This T cell receptor beta chain was identified in a study of blood T cell repertoires in COVID-19. About the study: PBMCs, B-cell-depleted T cells, or T cells were the source of the cDNA or gDNA that made up the material.

There are a few counts of this clone. How the authors handled the data: Counts of nucleated cells, estimated from reference gene primer amplification, were obtained. Here immunoSEQ multiplex PCR was the method, and the copy in TCRdb shows in-frame clones only, minus some. For V, J and clone size, that table is used; D and trimming come from the DNA. The sample has over 200,000 clones, over 70% seen once; the top ten hold around 7.9%. V was pared by 7 bases and J by 1 base, with 8 bases between. The CDR3 has 13 residues. Per germline, CDR1 MNHEY and CDR2 SMNVEV (reference sequence). This receptor was obtained from a man aged 35 to 55 with active or convalescent COVID-19. Sequencing used peripheral blood. V gene TRBV27 combines with J gene TRBJ1-3; possible D gene TRBD1, 5 bases. CDR3 sequence reads: CASMTASGNTIYF. In DNA form, the CDR3 reads TGTGCCAGCATGACAGCATCTGGAAACACCATATATTTT.